These T cell receptor beta chains were read from a single sample in a study of shared clonotypes between healthy human individuals. TCRdb's table, derived via immunoSEQ multiplex PCR, lists solely in-frame clones and lacks some. The sample contains about 2.4 million clones, roughly 93% of which appear only once. Sequencing input: naive CD4+ T cells from PBMCs. These receptor sequences come from a man younger than 30 in good health. Some clones in this sample may be carry-over from other donors' samples. Each CDR3 is given with its conserved first and last residue. The D gene is left open where the match is weak. Rows give clone size only sometimes, using once, few, many, or a class for an expanded clone.

d_call	clone_size	j_call	v_call	cdr3_aa	cdr3_nt
.	.	TRBJ1-1	TRBV28	CASSLREVAFF	TGTGCCAGCAGTTTACGAGAAGTGGCTTTCTTT
TRBD2	.	TRBJ2-1	TRBV28	CASSFWTSGYNEQFF	TGTGCCAGCAGTTTTTGGACTAGCGGGTACAATGAGCAGTTCTTC
TRBD1	.	TRBJ2-5	TRBV5-6	CASSVRDSQETQYF	TGTGCCAGCAGCGTGAGGGACAGCCAAGAGACCCAGTACTTC
.	.	TRBJ2-3	TRBV15	CATSRDQGTSTDTQYF	TGTGCCACCAGCAGAGATCAAGGGACTAGCACAGATACGCAGTATTTT
.	.	TRBJ2-3	TRBV5-1	CASSGVSADTQYF	TGCGCCAGCTCGGGGGTTAGCGCAGATACGCAGTATTTT
.	.	TRBJ1-2	TRBV19	CASTSPAMGSYGYTF	TGTGCCAGTACCTCTCCCGCGATGGGGTCCTATGGCTACACCTTC
.	.	TRBJ2-2	TRBV18	CASSPRTANTGELFF	TGTGCCAGCTCACCACGTACAGCGAACACCGGGGAGCTGTTTTTT
TRBD1	.	TRBJ2-7	TRBV9	CASSPPGRGSYEQYF	TGTGCCAGCAGCCCCCCGGGCAGGGGGAGCTACGAGCAGTACTTC
.	.	TRBJ2-2	TRBV18	CASSPLRRGTGELFF	TGTGCCAGCTCACCGCTCCGGCGGGGCACCGGGGAGCTGTTTTTT
TRBD1	.	TRBJ1-2	TRBV5-4	CASSRTGVSGYTF	TGTGCCAGCAGCAGGACAGGGGTTAGCGGCTACACCTTC
.	.	TRBJ2-1	TRBV7-2	CASSLVDFYNEQFF	TGTGCCAGCAGCTTAGTCGACTTTTACAATGAGCAGTTCTTC
.	.	TRBJ1-4	TRBV18	CASSPDLNEKLFF	TGTGCCAGCTCGCCCGACCTTAATGAAAAACTGTTTTTT
.	.	TRBJ1-2	TRBV18	CATQPALDYGYTF	TGTGCCACCCAGCCCGCCCTAGACTATGGCTACACCTTC
.	.	TRBJ1-2	TRBV6-8	CASSPPGPRKTYGYTF	TGTGCCAGCAGTCCACCCGGACCTAGAAAGACCTATGGCTACACCTTC
TRBD1	.	TRBJ2-4	TRBV7-2	CASSLETGQGAWNIQYF	TGTGCCAGCAGCTTAGAAACCGGACAGGGGGCTTGGAACATTCAGTACTTC
TRBD2	.	TRBJ2-2	TRBV18	CASSQRLLAGDTGELFF	TGTGCCAGCTCACAAAGGTTACTAGCGGGGGACACCGGGGAGCTGTTTTTT
.	.	TRBJ2-3	TRBV29-1	CSVQEGRRSDTQYF	TGCAGTGTGCAGGAGGGAAGACGGTCGGATACGCAGTATTTT
TRBD1	.	TRBJ2-7	TRBV5-1	CASRRDREYEQYF	TGCGCCAGCAGACGGGACAGGGAGTACGAGCAGTACTTC
.	.	TRBJ2-4	TRBV6-1	CASSGVGRENIQYF	TGTGCCAGCAGTGGGGTTGGGAGAGAAAACATTCAGTACTTC
.	.	TRBJ1-2	TRBV7-2	CASSQTFYGYTF	TGTGCCAGCAGCCAGACCTTCTATGGCTACACCTTC
.	few	TRBJ1-2	TRBV5-1	CASSVRDSRGYTF	TGCGCCAGCAGCGTTCGGGACTCTCGTGGCTACACCTTC
.	.	TRBJ2-7	TRBV5-1	CASSLLTGEYEQYF	TGCGCCAGCAGCCTCTTGACGGGGGAGTACGAGCAGTACTTC
.	.	TRBJ2-7	TRBV10-3	CAISESKPGFGEQYF	TGTGCCATCAGTGAGTCGAAACCGGGTTTCGGCGAGCAGTACTTC
TRBD1	once	TRBJ1-3	TRBV6-5	CASSHRQGYGNTIYF	TGTGCCAGCAGTCACCGACAGGGCTACGGAAACACCATATATTTT
TRBD1	.	TRBJ2-7	TRBV19	CASSKGTGEAEQYF	TGTGCCAGTAGCAAAGGGACAGGGGAGGCCGAGCAGTACTTC
TRBD1	.	TRBJ1-2	TRBV11-2	CASSSGGQGRSYGYTF	TGTGCCAGCAGCTCAGGGGGACAGGGACGAAGCTATGGCTACACCTTC
TRBD2	.	TRBJ2-3	TRBV28	CASTLVGLAGAGTDTQYF	TGTGCCAGCACCCTGGTGGGACTAGCGGGAGCGGGCACAGATACGCAGTATTTT
TRBD2	.	TRBJ2-1	TRBV6-6	CASGSAGGYNEQFF	TGTGCCAGCGGGAGTGCGGGAGGATACAATGAGCAGTTCTTC
.	.	TRBJ2-3	TRBV18	CASSPTLIAGTDTQYF	TGTGCCAGCTCACCGACGTTGATAGCGGGCACAGATACGCAGTATTTT
.	.	TRBJ2-2	TRBV6-1	CASSEMDLVVYGELFF	TGTGCCAGCAGTGAAATGGACCTGGTTGTATACGGGGAGCTGTTTTTT
.	.	TRBJ2-3	TRBV5-1	CASSPWAGADTQYF	TGCGCCAGCAGCCCCTGGGCCGGGGCAGATACGCAGTATTTT
.	.	TRBJ1-2	TRBV5-1	CASSIGTIGGYTF	TGCGCCAGCAGCATCGGGACAATTGGCGGCTACACCTTC
.	.	TRBJ2-7	TRBV28	CASRGWERDEQYF	TGTGCCAGCAGGGGGTGGGAACGGGACGAGCAGTACTTC
TRBD1	.	TRBJ2-7	TRBV2	CASSYQGQSYEQYF	TGTGCCAGCAGTTACCAGGGACAGAGCTACGAGCAGTACTTC
TRBD2	.	TRBJ2-3	TRBV7-9	CASSLLAGVADTQYF	TGTGCCAGCAGCTTACTAGCGGGAGTTGCAGATACGCAGTATTTT
.	.	TRBJ2-3	TRBV11-3	CASSSQLTDTQYF	TGTGCCAGCAGCTCGCAGCTGACAGATACGCAGTATTTT
TRBD2	.	TRBJ2-7	TRBV28	CASSSPGTSGVQYF	TGTGCCAGCAGTTCCCCCGGGACTAGCGGAGTGCAGTACTTC
.	once	TRBJ2-7	TRBV5-1	CASSLVPPGSDYEQYF	TGCGCCAGCAGCTTGGTCCCACCGGGATCAGATTACGAGCAGTACTTC
TRBD1	once	TRBJ2-5	TRBV25-1	CASSVTSGTGSQETQYF	TGTGCCAGCAGTGTGACATCCGGGACAGGATCCCAAGAGACCCAGTACTTC
.	.	TRBJ2-1	TRBV28	CASSLWRTNEQFF	TGTGCCAGCAGTTTATGGCGGACCAATGAGCAGTTCTTC
.	.	TRBJ1-6	TRBV6-5	CASSTGTGNSPLHF	TGTGCCAGCAGTACTGGCACAGGGAATTCACCCCTCCACTTT
.	.	TRBJ2-1	TRBV5-4	CASSPPLRAAYNEQFF	TGTGCCAGCAGCCCCCCTCTCCGGGCTGCCTACAATGAGCAGTTCTTC
TRBD1	.	TRBJ1-6	TRBV7-9	CASSKQGAVYSPLHF	TGTGCCAGCAGCAAACAGGGGGCGGTTTATTCACCCCTCCACTTT
.	.	TRBJ1-6	TRBV10-2	CASSPSSYNSPLHF	TGCGCCAGCAGCCCTAGCTCCTATAATTCACCCCTCCACTTT
TRBD1	.	TRBJ2-1	TRBV18	CASSPPGTGGNEQFF	TGTGCCAGCTCACCACCGGGGACAGGGGGCAATGAGCAGTTCTTC
TRBD1	.	TRBJ2-1	TRBV25-1	CASSESRGSYNEQFF	TGTGCCAGCAGTGAATCCAGGGGGTCCTACAATGAGCAGTTCTTC
.	.	TRBJ1-2	TRBV28	CASRDQGGGYGYTF	TGTGCCAGCAGGGATCAGGGAGGGGGCTATGGCTACACCTTC
.	.	TRBJ2-3	TRBV5-4	CASSARAGGGTDTQYF	TGTGCCAGCAGCGCCCGGGCCGGTGGGGGCACAGATACGCAGTATTTT